What follows are 5 T cell receptor beta chains derived from one specimen sequenced in a study of Ad26.COV2.S vaccination and SARS-CoV-2 variants. Regarding treatment: some 20 received Ad26.COV2.S at low or high dose, single or two shots; roughly five received placebo; per-sample allocation not given. Collection of samples fell on day 63 after the first vaccine or placebo injection. Repertoires were generated with immunoSEQ multiplex PCR, while TCRdb's copy carries only in-frame clones and drops some. The sample has 440,000 or so clones, about nine tenths seen once; the top ten hold around 1.7%. The starting material was peripheral blood, obtained in a trial of Ad26.COV2.S vaccine versus placebo. These receptors all come from a person aged 18-60 years who received the Ad26.COV2.S COVID-19 vaccine or a placebo.

The chain couples TRBV28 to TRBJ1-4; TRBD1 matches 8 bases. Trimming cost V 5 bases and J 5 bases; bases outside gene matches: 4. CDR1 MDHEN and CDR2 SYDVKM come from the germline V gene. The CDR3 consists of 14 residues. CDR3 DNA: TGTGCCAGCAGTGAGGGACAGGAGAATGAAAAACTGTTTTTT. Residues: CASSEGQENEKLFF.

The rearrangement uses TRBV6-2 or TRBV6-3 and TRBJ1-6; D remains ambiguous. Germline loops: CDR1 MNHEY, CDR2 SVGEGT. The CDR3 is made up of 18 amino acids. Trimming removed 2 bases from V and 0 bases from J, with 14 bases in between. CDR3 bases: TGTGCCAGCAGTTACCCGTCGGGCCAATACTCCTATAATTCACCCCTCCACTTT. It specifies CASSYPSGQYSYNSPLHF.

The chain uses TRBV7-8 and TRBJ2-7; 7 nucleotides agree with TRBD1. J lost 0 bases, V lost 5 bases, and 7 bases had no gene match. This CDR3 region has 15 residues. CDR1 is SGHVS and CDR2 is FQNEAQ in the germline V gene. Here the CDR3 reads CASSGGQHSSYEQYF. The CDR3 bases are TGTGCCAGCAGCGGGGGACAGCATAGCTCCTACGAGCAGTACTTC.

V usage is TRBV5-1 and J usage is TRBJ1-1; TRBD1 matches at 7 bases. Germline V gives CDR1 SGHRS, CDR2 YFSETQ. The CDR3 covers 15 residues. Losses at the gene ends were 1 base for V and 4 bases for J; bases not matched to a gene: 7. The CDR3 region has the DNA TGCGCCAGCAGCTTGTCCCGACAGGGAGGCACTGAAGCTTTCTTT. As protein: CASSLSRQGGTEAFF.

This clone was detected a few times. The chain is built from TRBV7-9 and TRBJ1-5, with 7 nucleotides matching TRBD1. From germline, CDR1 is SEHNR and CDR2 FQNEAQ (reference sequence). Losses at the gene ends were 5 bases for V and 6 bases for J; bases not matched to a gene: 7. This CDR3 is 14 amino acids long. This CDR3 reads CASSERQGGQPQHF. CDR3 DNA: TGTGCCAGCAGCGAGCGACAGGGCGGTCAGCCCCAGCATTTT.